A selection of T cell receptor beta chains follows, all from one sample in a study of T cells expressing NK-cell markers. No DNA is given; TCRdb re-called the 5' RACE reads and lists each CDR3 protein once. In total, the table holds approximately 170,000 distinct CDR3 sequences. Sequencing used blood T cells: a sorted CD56 or NKG2C T cell subset, CD4+ or CD8+ T cells, or bulk PBMC T cells (not recorded which). These receptor sequences come from a man aged 18-70 years in good health. The CDR3 runs from the conserved cysteine through the conserved F or W. The order of the fields is CDR3 length, J gene, V gene, CDR3 protein.

14 TRBJ2-1 TRBV20-1 CSAEIQGFRPQQFF
15 TRBJ2-5 TRBV7-8 CASSSGYNPGETQYF
16 TRBJ1-1 TRBV12-5 CASGIQGRVVNTEAFF
15 TRBJ1-4 TRBV7-9 CASMQQGATNEKLFF
12 TRBJ2-3 TRBV5-4 CASSQYTDTQYF
17 TRBJ2-3 TRBV6-5 CASSYAGTSGGTDTQYF
14 TRBJ2-5 TRBV20-1 CSGRRGGAQETQYF
18 TRBJ1-5 TRBV3-1 CASSQEGKGQGANQPQHF
14 TRBJ2-1 TRBV7-9 CASSLVRSLGEQFF
19 TRBJ2-2 TRBV6-4 CASSDRDRRVRVNTGELFF
13 TRBJ1-2 TRBV28 CASTPTGNYGYTF
15 TRBJ2-1 TRBV6-2/TRBV6-3 CASTGGPTIYNEQFF
13 TRBJ2-1 TRBV12-3/TRBV12-4 CASGRETYNEQFF
15 TRBJ2-2 TRBV12-3/TRBV12-4 CASSSLGGQAGELFF
14 TRBJ2-1 TRBV7-9 CASSEGAGDHEQFF
13 TRBJ1-4 TRBV20-1 CSARTRGGEKLFF
16 TRBJ2-3 TRBV2 CASSEGRGSVTDTQYF
18 TRBJ1-6 TRBV4-2 CASSQALRGDPYNSPLHF
14 TRBJ1-1 TRBV12-3/TRBV12-4 CASSISDGNTEAFF
15 TRBJ2-3 TRBV12-3/TRBV12-4 CASRPDTSSTDTQYF
15 TRBJ2-5 TRBV7-9 CASSPKTGRKETQYF
15 TRBJ2-2 TRBV6-2/TRBV6-3 CASTLPRLATGELFF
13 TRBJ2-7 TRBV7-6 CASSYTDSYEQYF
14 TRBJ2-1 TRBV19 CAVGTPREYNEQFF
15 TRBJ1-6 TRBV6-1 CASSEMGAPNSPLHF
16 TRBJ1-2 TRBV7-9 CASSFSTGGDGPGYTF